Below, 28 T cell receptor beta chains from the same sample are listed, as sequenced in a study of response to subunit inactivated influenza vaccine. Each CDR3 protein gets one entry after TCRdb re-called the RT-PCR reads with MiXCR. The sample consists of approximately 700,000 distinct CDR3 sequences, about 14% of them appearing once. The source was PBMCs from blood, collected roughly 2 weeks before vaccination. These receptors were taken from a man aged 50 or older who received an inactivated influenza vaccine.

The rearrangement links TRBV29-1 to TRBJ1-1; D is ambiguous. Trimming left V 1 base short and J 0 bases short, with 12 bases between. The CDR3 consists of 15 residues. Germline CDR1 is SQVTM and CDR2 is ANQGSEA. CDR3 DNA: TGCAGCGTTGAAGGGTTCGGCACCTTGAACACTGAAGCTTTCTTT. Translated, it gives CSVEGFGTLNTEAFF.

The chain joins TRBV5-1 to TRBJ1-1; D remains unclear. Germline lookup yields CDR1 SGHRS and CDR2 YFSETQ. V lost 2 bases and J lost 4, with 12 bases in between. The CDR3 is made up of 14 amino acids. CDR3 DNA: TGCGCCAGCAGCTTAGATGGATCTGGCACTGAAGCTTTCTTT. Translating it yields CASSLDGSGTEAFF.

This clonotype was detected a few times. The CDR3 DNA reads as TGTGCCAGCAGCACGAAGGGGGGGCAGGACGAGCAGTACTTC. Its protein product is CASSTKGGQDEQYF. The rearrangement links TRBV7-2 to TRBJ2-7; maybe TRBD2 (7 bases). The germline CDR1 and CDR2 sequences are SGHTA and FQGNSA. The CDR3 spans 14 residues. Trimming left V 5 bases short and J 5 bases short, with 16 bases between.

The genes are TRBV30 and TRBJ2-3; D uncertain. The CDR3 spans 13 residues. Deletions cut 2 bases from V and 1 base from J, with 7 bases between. CDR1 is GTSNPN, CDR2 SVGIG, per germline (reference sequence). CDR3 amino acids: CAWSSTRTDTQYF. The CDR3 coding sequence is TGTGCCTGGAGTTCCACCCGCACAGATACGCAGTATTTT.

This clonotype has a handful of counts. The chain recombines TRBV27 with TRBJ2-2; D unclear. The CDR3 totals 14 residues. V gave up 3 bases and J gave up 2 bases, with 7 bases separating them. The germline gives CDR1 MNHEY, CDR2 SMNVEV (reference sequence). The CDR3 DNA follows: TGTGCCAGCAGTTTGTGGGCAAACACCGGGGAGCTGTTTTTT. It specifies CASSLWANTGELFF.

This clonotype appeared many times. J is TRBJ1-2 and V is TRBV7-2; 7 bases map to TRBD1. CDR1 and CDR2 from the germline V gene are SGHTA and FQGNSA. The V segment lost 5 bases and the J segment 7 bases; nucleotides outside the gene matches: 13. There are 15 residues in the CDR3. The CDR3 protein is CASSPPGTEIGGYTF. As DNA, the CDR3 is TGTGCCAGCAGCCCCCCCGGGACAGAGATAGGTGGCTACACCTTC. Using reference TRBV7-2 and TRBJ1-2 for the parts outside the CDR3, the full variable domain is GAGVSQSPSNKVTEKGKDVELRCDPISGHTALYWYRQSLGQGLEFLIYFQGNSAPDKSGLPSDRFSAERTGGSVSTLTIQRTQQEDSAVYLCASSPPGTEIGGYTFGSGTRLTVV.

The count of this clonotype is one. The chain carries TRBV7-2 and TRBJ2-7; no definite D call. The V and J ends lost 3 bases and 0 bases respectively, with 15 bases between them. Germline CDR1 and CDR2: SGHTA and FQGNSA. The CDR3 has 16 amino acids. The CDR3 protein is CASSFGMASSSYEQYF. The CDR3 region has the DNA TGTGCCAGCAGCTTTGGTATGGCATCTTCCTCCTACGAGCAGTACTTC.

The table lists this clonotype with a few counts. This chain links TRBV28 with TRBJ2-4; a weak D match, TRBD1 (6 bases). CDR1 is MDHEN, CDR2 SYDVKM, per germline. The CDR3 contains 16 residues. V was clipped by 3 bases and J by 1 base, with 13 bases between them. This CDR3 reads CASSFGRGSAKNIQYF. In DNA form, the CDR3 reads TGTGCCAGCAGTTTCGGCAGGGGATCGGCCAAAAACATTCAGTACTTC.

This clonotype was found many times. This chain connects TRBV9 to TRBJ2-3; 10 nucleotides match TRBD2. After removal of 4 bases from V and 2 bases from J, the junction contained 7 bases not matched to a gene. The germline gives CDR1 SGDLS, CDR2 YYNGEE. This CDR3 has 16 residues. The CDR3 spells CASSPGLAKITDTQYF. The CDR3 region has the DNA TGTGCCAGCAGCCCGGGACTAGCGAAGATCACAGATACGCAGTATTTT.

This clonotype was detected ten times or more. This sequence joins TRBV5-5 and TRBJ1-6; D not certain. The CDR3 extends over 14 amino acids. Per germline, CDR1 SGHKS and CDR2 YYEKEE (reference sequence). Trimming pared 0 bases from V and 14 bases from J, leaving 15 bases between. In DNA, the CDR3 is TGTGCCAGCAGCTTGGATCGGTGGGAAGGGACCCTCCACTTT. It yields the protein CASSLDRWEGTLHF.

J is TRBJ2-7 and V is TRBV29-1, with 10 bases matching TRBD1. This CDR3 has 13 amino acids. The germline gives CDR1 SQVTM, CDR2 ANQGSEA. With 3 bases clipped from V and 4 bases from J, the junction kept 3 bases outside the gene matches. CDR3 DNA: TGCAGCGTTGAGACAGGGGGCGGGTACGAGCAGTACTTC. This encodes CSVETGGGYEQYF.

This clonotype has just a few counts. The chain links TRBV7-2 to TRBJ2-1, with D unresolved. V lost 1 base to trimming and J lost 4 bases, with 11 bases between them. Germline values: CDR1 SGHTA, CDR2 FQGNSA. The CDR3 runs 15 residues. The CDR3 is CASSLEGEQYNEQFF. The CDR3 DNA follows: TGTGCCAGCAGCTTAGAAGGAGAACAGTACAATGAGCAGTTCTTC.

Ten or more counts support this clonotype. The rearrangement uses TRBV20-1 and TRBJ2-3; 10 bases agree with TRBD2. Germline V gene lookup returns CDR1 DFQATT and CDR2 SNEGSKA (reference sequence). V lost 0 bases, J lost 3 bases, and 3 bases stayed unmatched. CDR3 length: 15 residues. In DNA form, the CDR3 reads TGCAGTGCTAGAGATTCTAGCGGGAGTACAGATACGCAGTATTTT. It is translated as CSARDSSGSTDTQYF.

The chain links TRBV20-1 to TRBJ1-1; D might be TRBD1 (5 bases). V was trimmed by 5 bases and J by 1 base, leaving 14 bases between them. Germline CDR1 DFQATT, CDR2 SNEGSKA (reference sequence). CDR3 size: 14 residues. The CDR3 coding sequence is TGCAGTGCTCCTCTCGGGGGTAAGAACACTGAAGCTTTCTTT. Translation: CSAPLGGKNTEAFF.

The rearrangement uses TRBV29-1 and TRBJ1-2, with D maybe TRBD1 (6 bases). V was shortened by 7 bases and J by 4 bases, with 10 bases between the two germline ends. The CDR3 contains 11 residues. Per the germline V gene, CDR1 is SQVTM and CDR2 is ANQGSEA. CDR3 bases: TGCAGCGCCTGGGACATCTATGGCTACACCTTC. It specifies CSAWDIYGYTF. Combining the CDR3 with reference TRBV29-1 and TRBJ1-2 gives the whole variable domain SAVISQKPSRDICQRGTSLTIQCQVDSQVTMMFWYRQQPGQSLTLIATANQGSEATYESGFVIDKFPISRPNLTFSTLTVSNMSPEDSSIYLCSAWDIYGYTFGSGTRLTVV.

The chain employs TRBV12-3 or TRBV12-4 and TRBJ2-1, with 8 bases lining up with TRBD2. There are 15 residues in the CDR3. V trimming: 3 bases; J trimming: 8 bases; junction bases outside the gene matches: 9. CDR3 in amino acids: CASSLTGGGVDEQFF. Here the CDR3 DNA reads TGTGCCAGCAGTTTGACCGGGGGGGGTGTGGATGAGCAGTTCTTC.

This chain uses TRBV20-1 with TRBJ2-3, with 7 bases matching TRBD1. From germline, CDR1 is DFQATT and CDR2 SNEGSKA (reference sequence). Unmatched junction bases numbered 6, after V lost 8 bases and J lost 7 bases. The CDR3 consists of 11 residues. In DNA, the CDR3 is TGCAGTACTACGACAGGGTATACGCAGTATTTT. Translating it yields CSTTTGYTQYF.

The chain combines TRBV29-1 with TRBJ2-5; D is undetermined. The CDR3 is made up of 13 amino acids. Germline V gene sequence: CDR1 SQVTM, CDR2 ANQGSEA. The V end lost 1 base, the J end lost 1 base, and 7 bases lay between the germline ends. The CDR3 DNA reads as TGCAGCGTTGAAGTCGTGTCCCAAGAGACCCAGTACTTC. It translates to CSVEVVSQETQYF.

This clonotype was seen only a few times. The chain recombines TRBV6-2 or TRBV6-3 with TRBJ2-2; TRBD1 agrees at 8 bases. Germline V gene data show CDR1 as MNHEY and CDR2 as SVGEGT. With V trimmed by 6 bases and J by 5 bases, 11 bases remained unmatched. The CDR3 spans 16 residues. CDR3: CASRRPGTGRTGELFF. For the CDR3, the DNA is TGTGCCAGCAGGCGTCCCGGGACAGGTCGGACCGGGGAGCTGTTTTTT.

This clonotype was seen only a few times. This sequence joins TRBV11-2 and TRBJ2-3; no clear D. Germline V gene lookup returns CDR1 SGHAT and CDR2 FQNNGV. The CDR3 contains 16 residues. V dropped 4 bases and J dropped 0 bases, with 14 bases sitting between them. The CDR3 nucleotides read TGTGCCAGCAGCTCGTTGTCGGCTTCTAGCACAGATACGCAGTATTTT. Its translation is CASSSLSASSTDTQYF.

In its sample, this clonotype was seen a few times. CDR3 protein: CSVERGTRNYGYTF. The CDR3 bases are TGCAGCGTTGAAAGGGGGACGCGAAACTATGGCTACACCTTC. The chain joins TRBV29-1 to TRBJ1-2; the D gene is possibly TRBD1 (6 bases). V was shortened by 2 bases and J by 2 bases, with 12 bases between the two germline ends. Germline loops: CDR1 SQVTM, CDR2 ANQGSEA. The CDR3 is 14 residues long.

The rearrangement links TRBV20-1 to TRBJ2-5; 7 bases agree with TRBD2. Trimming at V came to 6 bases and at J to 3 bases, leaving 13 bases not matched to a gene. Germline V gene lookup returns CDR1 DFQATT and CDR2 SNEGSKA (reference sequence). This CDR3 is 15 amino acids long. The CDR3 DNA follows: TGCAGTGCCAGTCCGGTGGCGGGAGTAAAAGAGACCCAGTACTTC. Its protein product is CSASPVAGVKETQYF.

The DNA for the CDR3 is TGTGCCATCAGTGAGTCGACGGAGACCCAGTACTTC. Its translation is CAISESTETQYF. The genes are TRBV10-3 and TRBJ2-5, with no clear D. The CDR3 sequence is 12 residues long. CDR1 is ENHRY and CDR2 is SYGVKD in the germline V gene. The V end lost 0 bases, the J end lost 5 bases, and 4 bases lay between the germline ends.

Only a few counts were recorded for this clonotype. Here the CDR3 DNA reads TGTGCCAGCAGCTTGGTAGGGAACGGTGAAAAACTGTTTTTT. It translates to CASSLVGNGEKLFF. The chain uses TRBV5-5 and TRBJ1-4; D unresolved. Trimming took 0 bases from V and 7 from J, leaving 10 bases between them. Germline V lookup: CDR1 SGHKS, CDR2 YYEKEE (reference sequence). The CDR3 consists of 14 residues.

This sequence joins TRBV20-1 and TRBJ2-2; maybe TRBD2 (5 bases). V lost 5 bases to trimming and J lost 4 bases, with 11 bases between them. This CDR3 spans 13 amino acids. CDR1 is DFQATT, CDR2 SNEGSKA, per germline (reference sequence). CDR3 loop: CSAESGSTGELFF. CDR3 sequence (DNA): TGCAGTGCTGAAAGCGGCAGCACCGGGGAGCTGTTTTTT.

This clonotype has just a few counts. This sequence joins TRBV7-9 and TRBJ2-5; D unclear. The CDR3 runs 12 residues. Per germline, CDR1 SEHNR and CDR2 FQNEAQ (reference sequence). Trimming stripped 5 bases from V and 7 bases from J, with 11 bases between. CDR3 sequence: CASSEDVWTQYF. CDR3 bases: TGTGCCAGCAGCGAGGACGTATGGACCCAGTACTTC.

V is TRBV29-1 and J is TRBJ1-2; 10 bases line up with TRBD1. V trimming: 4 bases; J trimming: 7 bases; junction bases outside the gene matches: 6. The CDR3 is 13 amino acids. The germline gives CDR1 SQVTM, CDR2 ANQGSEA. The CDR3 reads CSVATGGGRGYTF. The CDR3, as DNA: TGCAGCGTTGCGACAGGGGGCGGCCGTGGCTACACCTTC.

This clonotype was recorded a few times. The chain joins TRBV5-1 to TRBJ2-2; 12 bases fit TRBD2. From germline, CDR1 is SGHRS and CDR2 YFSETQ. This CDR3 comprises 17 residues. Trimming removed 1 base from V and 0 bases from J; junction bases left unmatched: 1. The CDR3 here is CASSLLAGGTNTGELFF. CDR3 coding DNA: TGCGCCAGCAGCTTGCTAGCGGGAGGGACGAACACCGGGGAGCTGTTTTTT.